The entry that follows covers one T cell receptor (beta chain) sequence. Its specific antigen is unknown. No much larger clone is present one base from it, and per-base qualities are unavailable. This specimen belongs to a study of blood T cell repertoires in COVID-19 (TCRdb year 2020). Regarding the complete study: Collaborator samples came from the United States, Italy and Spain and covered acute and convalescent phases of COVID-19. The repertoires were released in a freely available public database meant as a resource for research on the immune response to SARS-CoV-2. Deeply sampled blood TCRbeta repertoires from subjects exposed to, actively infected with, or recovered from COVID-19 were included in the dataset. Where available, HLA class I and class II types were taken from metadata supplied by the sample provider and were not determined by assay-based typing. Sample metadata almost always included a de-identified subject ID, COVID-19 status, age in years and sex. The material from the prospective study consisted of cDNA or gDNA derived from T cells, B-cell-depleted T cells, or PBMCs. The samples were drawn from the first 160 participants of the ongoing ImmuneRACE study and from 1,254 subjects provided by 6 global collaborators.

Reading the germline V gene gives CDR1 ENHRY and CDR2 SYGVKD. The trim is 8 bases for V and 5 bases for J, with a gap of 13 bases between the germline ends. The CDR3 runs 13 residues from the cysteine to the phenylalanine. Just the 39-base CDR3 DNA is kept, in frame starting at base 1. Samples from volunteer blood donors who had recovered from COVID-19 were contributed by a second Seattle source. Each collaborating institution followed its own protocols to collect whole blood in K2EDTA tubes. For TCRbeta analysis, collaborators shipped samples as frozen whole blood, isolated PBMCs, or DNA extracted from either of those sample types. TCRbeta CDR3 regions were amplified from genomic DNA by means of the immunoSEQ Assay, a bias-controlled multiplex PCR. From the authors' description of their analysis: The number of nucleated cells in each sample was estimated from the amplification of reference gene primers within the assay. To quantify the absolute abundance of each unique TCRbeta CDR3 rearrangement, sequence reads were collapsed and filtered. For each sample, productive Simpson clonality was calculated as the square root of Simpson's diversity index across productive rearrangements. TCRdb stores this immuneACCESS table with in-frame sequences only. Part of the clones is absent; in the studies checked, under half of the shortfall reflects unresolved V genes, and no reason is known for the rest. V and J calls and clone size come straight from that table; D and trimming were deduced from the DNA. This sample is represented by about 240,000 clones; over 75% of them were singletons. The ten largest clones capture about 2% of the sample.

Beyond this particular receptor, the publication reports: How much clinical and demographic metadata was included differed by source and by participant, and the metadata was provided uncurated.

The origin of this receptor is a man aged 25-45 years who had recovered from COVID-19. Sequencing was done on a sample of peripheral blood. The rearrangement combines TRBV10-3 with TRBJ2-1, with the D segment identity uncertain. The CDR3 protein is CAISWAADNEQFF. The DNA reads TGTGCCATCTCTTGGGCCGCCGACAATGAGCAGTTCTTC.